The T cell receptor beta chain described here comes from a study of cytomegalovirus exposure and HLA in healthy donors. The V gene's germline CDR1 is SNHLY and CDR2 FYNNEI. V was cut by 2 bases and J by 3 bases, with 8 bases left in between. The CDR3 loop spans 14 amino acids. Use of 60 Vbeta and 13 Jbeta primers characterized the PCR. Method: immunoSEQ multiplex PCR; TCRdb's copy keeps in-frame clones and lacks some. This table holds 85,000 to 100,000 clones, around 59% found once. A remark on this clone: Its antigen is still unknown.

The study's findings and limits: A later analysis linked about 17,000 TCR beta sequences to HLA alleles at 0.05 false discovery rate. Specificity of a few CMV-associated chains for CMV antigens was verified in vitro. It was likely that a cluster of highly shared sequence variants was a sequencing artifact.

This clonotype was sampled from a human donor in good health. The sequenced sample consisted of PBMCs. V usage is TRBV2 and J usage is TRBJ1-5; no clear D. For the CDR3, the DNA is TGTGCCAGCAGTGAACAACAGAACAATCAGCCCCAGCATTTT. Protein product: CASSEQQNNQPQHF.